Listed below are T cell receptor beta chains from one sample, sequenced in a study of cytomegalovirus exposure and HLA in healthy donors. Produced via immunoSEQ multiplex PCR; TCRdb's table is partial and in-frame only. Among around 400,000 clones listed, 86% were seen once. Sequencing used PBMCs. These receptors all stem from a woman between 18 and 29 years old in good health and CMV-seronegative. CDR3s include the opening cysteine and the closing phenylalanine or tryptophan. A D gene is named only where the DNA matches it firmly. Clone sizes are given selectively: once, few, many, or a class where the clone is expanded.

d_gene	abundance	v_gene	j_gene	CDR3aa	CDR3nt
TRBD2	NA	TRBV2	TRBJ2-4	CASTGLAGPPGNIQYF	TGTGCCAGCACAGGCCTAGCGGGTCCCCCCGGAAACATTCAGTACTTC
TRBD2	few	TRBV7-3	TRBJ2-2	CASSSRPAGANTGELFF	TGTGCCAGCAGCTCCCGCCCGGCGGGAGCGAACACCGGGGAGCTGTTTTTT
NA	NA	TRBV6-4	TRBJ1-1	CASSELENTEAFF	TGTGCCAGCAGTGAGCTAGAGAACACTGAAGCTTTCTTT
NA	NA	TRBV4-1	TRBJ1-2	CASSQDVQIWLGGYTF	TGCGCCAGCAGCCAAGACGTACAGATATGGTTGGGTGGCTACACCTTC
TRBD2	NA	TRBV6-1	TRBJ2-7	CASSVLTGGNDEQYF	TGTGCCAGCAGTGTCTTAACGGGGGGGAACGACGAGCAGTACTTC
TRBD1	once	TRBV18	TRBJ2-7	CASSPGQGNPEQYF	TGTGCCAGCTCACCCGGACAGGGCAACCCCGAGCAGTACTTC
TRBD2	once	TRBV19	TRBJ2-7	CASSISLADYEQYF	TGTGCCAGTAGTATTAGTCTAGCGGACTACGAGCAGTACTTC
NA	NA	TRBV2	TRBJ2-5	CASTEAIFGETQYF	TGTGCCAGCACCGAGGCAATCTTTGGGGAGACCCAGTACTTC
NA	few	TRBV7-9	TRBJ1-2	CASSLRDFNYGYTF	TGTGCCAGCAGCTTAAGGGACTTCAACTATGGCTACACCTTC
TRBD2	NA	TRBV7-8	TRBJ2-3	CASSLRLAGGDTQYF	TGTGCCAGCAGCTTACGGCTAGCGGGGGGGGATACGCAGTATTTT
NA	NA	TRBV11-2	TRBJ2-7	CASSLRGGVEQYF	TGTGCCAGCAGCTTACGCGGGGGCGTTGAGCAGTACTTC
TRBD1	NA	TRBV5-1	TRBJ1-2	CASSIGTGGFYGYTF	TGCGCCAGCAGCATAGGGACAGGGGGCTTTTATGGCTACACCTTC
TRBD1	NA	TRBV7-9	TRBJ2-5	CASSGLNRGWQETQYF	TGTGCCAGCAGCGGTCTTAACAGGGGATGGCAGGAGACCCAGTACTTC
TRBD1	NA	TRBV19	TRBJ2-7	CASSNVRTGLASYEQYF	TGTGCCAGTAGTAACGTCCGGACAGGACTCGCTTCCTACGAGCAGTACTTC
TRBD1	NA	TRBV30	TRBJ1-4	CAARQGAVTNEKLFF	TGTGCCGCCAGACAGGGGGCTGTAACTAATGAAAAACTGTTTTTT
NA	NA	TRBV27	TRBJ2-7	CASSLQDRSYEQYF	TGTGCCAGCAGTTTACAAGACAGATCCTACGAGCAGTACTTC
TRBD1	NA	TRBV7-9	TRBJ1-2	CASSFLDRDGGYTF	TGTGCCAGCAGCTTTCTGGACAGGGATGGCGGCTACACCTTC
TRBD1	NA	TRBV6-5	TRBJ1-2	CASRGTGTSNYGYTF	TGTGCCAGCAGGGGGACAGGAACTTCTAACTATGGCTACACCTTC
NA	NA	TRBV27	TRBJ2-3	CASSFLQGTDTQYF	TGTGCCAGCAGTTTTTTGCAGGGCACAGATACGCAGTATTTT
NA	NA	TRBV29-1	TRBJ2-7	CSVVEGIYEQYF	TGCAGCGTTGTGGAGGGGATCTACGAGCAGTACTTC
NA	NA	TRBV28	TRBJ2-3	CASTSGGTDTQYF	TGTGCCAGCACGTCAGGGGGCACAGATACGCAGTATTTT
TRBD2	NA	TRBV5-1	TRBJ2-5	CASSRREEETQYF	TGCGCCAGCAGCCGACGGGAGGAGGAGACCCAGTACTTC
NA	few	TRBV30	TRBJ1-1	CAWDMNTEAFF	TGTGCCTGGGACATGAACACTGAAGCTTTCTTT
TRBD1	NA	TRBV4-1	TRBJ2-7	CASSREDRGSTYEQYF	TGCGCCAGCAGCCGAGAGGACAGGGGGTCAACCTACGAGCAGTACTTC
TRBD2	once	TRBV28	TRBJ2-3	CASPAGGSSGTDTQYF	TGTGCCAGCCCCGCGGGCGGGAGCTCCGGCACAGATACGCAGTATTTT
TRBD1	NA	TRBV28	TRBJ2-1	CASSLDRGLYNEQFF	TGTGCCAGCAGTTTAGACAGGGGGCTATACAATGAGCAGTTCTTC
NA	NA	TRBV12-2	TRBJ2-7	CASRLAGTSSYEQYF	TGTGCAAGTCGCTTAGCGGGGACTAGCTCCTACGAGCAGTACTTC
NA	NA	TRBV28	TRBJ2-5	CASSFVAVRAETQYF	TGTGCCAGCAGTTTCGTAGCGGTCAGGGCAGAGACCCAGTACTTC
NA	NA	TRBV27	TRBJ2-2	CASSLSPYTGELFF	TGTGCCAGCAGTTTATCCCCTTACACCGGGGAGCTGTTTTTT
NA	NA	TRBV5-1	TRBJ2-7	CASSLARGGHHYEQYF	TGCGCCAGCAGCTTGGCCCGAGGTGGACATCACTACGAGCAGTACTTC
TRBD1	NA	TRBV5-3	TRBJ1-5	CARSSRTGLEPQHF	TGTGCCAGAAGCTCCCGGACAGGACTGGAGCCCCAGCATTTT
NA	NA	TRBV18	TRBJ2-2	CASSPGSLRELFF	TGTGCCAGCTCACCCGGGAGTTTGAGGGAGCTGTTTTTT
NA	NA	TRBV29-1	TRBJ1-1	CSVEKRMNTEAFF	TGCAGCGTTGAAAAGCGGATGAACACTGAAGCTTTCTTT
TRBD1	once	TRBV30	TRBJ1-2	CAWISRAGGRTNYGYTF	TGTGCCTGGATCTCCCGGGCAGGGGGCCGAACTAACTATGGCTACACCTTC
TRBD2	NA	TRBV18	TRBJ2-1	CAGAGVLAGPRSSYNEQFF	TGTGCCGGAGCGGGGGTACTAGCGGGGCCGAGGTCCTCCTACAATGAGCAGTTCTTC
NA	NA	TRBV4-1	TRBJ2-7	CASSQDQSGYSYSYEQYF	TGCGCCAGCAGCCAAGATCAGTCCGGGTACTCCTACTCCTACGAGCAGTACTTC